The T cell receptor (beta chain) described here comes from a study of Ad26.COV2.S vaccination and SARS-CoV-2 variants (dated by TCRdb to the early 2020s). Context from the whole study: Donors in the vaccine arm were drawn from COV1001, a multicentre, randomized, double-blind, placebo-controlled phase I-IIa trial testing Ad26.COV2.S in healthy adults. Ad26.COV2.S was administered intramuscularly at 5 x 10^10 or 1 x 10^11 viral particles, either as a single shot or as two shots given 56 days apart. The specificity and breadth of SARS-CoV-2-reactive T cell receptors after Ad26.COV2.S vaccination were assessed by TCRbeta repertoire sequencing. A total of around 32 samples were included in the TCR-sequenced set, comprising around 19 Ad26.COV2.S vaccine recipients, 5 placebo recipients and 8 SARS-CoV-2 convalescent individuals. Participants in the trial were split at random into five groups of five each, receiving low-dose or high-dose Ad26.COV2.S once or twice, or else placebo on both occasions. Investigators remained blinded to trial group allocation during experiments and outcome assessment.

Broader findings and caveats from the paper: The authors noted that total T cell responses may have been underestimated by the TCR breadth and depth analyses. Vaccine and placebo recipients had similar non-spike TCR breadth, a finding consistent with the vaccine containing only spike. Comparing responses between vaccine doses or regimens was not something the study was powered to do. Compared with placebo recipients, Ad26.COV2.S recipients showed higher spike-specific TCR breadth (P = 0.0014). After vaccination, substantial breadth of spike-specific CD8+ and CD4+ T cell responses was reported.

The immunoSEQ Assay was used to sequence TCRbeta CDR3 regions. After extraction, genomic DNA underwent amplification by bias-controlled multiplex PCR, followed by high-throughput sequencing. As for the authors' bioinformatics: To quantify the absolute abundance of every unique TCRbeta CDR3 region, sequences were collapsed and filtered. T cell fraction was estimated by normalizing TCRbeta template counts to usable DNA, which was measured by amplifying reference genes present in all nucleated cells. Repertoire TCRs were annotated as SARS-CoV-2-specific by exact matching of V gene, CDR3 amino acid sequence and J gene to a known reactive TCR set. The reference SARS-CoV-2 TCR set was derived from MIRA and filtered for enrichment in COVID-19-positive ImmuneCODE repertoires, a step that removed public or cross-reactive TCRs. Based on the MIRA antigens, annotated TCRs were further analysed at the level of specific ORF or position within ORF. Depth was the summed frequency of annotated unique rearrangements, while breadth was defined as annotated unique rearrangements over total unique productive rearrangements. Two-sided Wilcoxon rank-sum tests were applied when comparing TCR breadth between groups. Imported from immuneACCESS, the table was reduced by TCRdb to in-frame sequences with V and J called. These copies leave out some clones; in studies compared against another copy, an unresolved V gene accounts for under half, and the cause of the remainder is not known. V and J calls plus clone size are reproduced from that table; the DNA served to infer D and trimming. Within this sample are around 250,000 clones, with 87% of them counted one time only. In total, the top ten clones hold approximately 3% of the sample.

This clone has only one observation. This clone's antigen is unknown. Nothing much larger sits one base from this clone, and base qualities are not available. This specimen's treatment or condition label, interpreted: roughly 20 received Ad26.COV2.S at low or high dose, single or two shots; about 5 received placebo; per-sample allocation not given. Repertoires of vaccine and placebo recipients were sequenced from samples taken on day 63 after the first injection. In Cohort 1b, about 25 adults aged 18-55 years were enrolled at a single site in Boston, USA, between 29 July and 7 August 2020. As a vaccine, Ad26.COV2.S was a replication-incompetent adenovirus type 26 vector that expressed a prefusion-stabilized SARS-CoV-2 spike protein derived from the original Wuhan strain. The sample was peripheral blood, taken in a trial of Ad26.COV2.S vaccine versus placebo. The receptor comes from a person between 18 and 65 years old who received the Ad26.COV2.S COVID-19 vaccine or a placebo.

The CDR3 protein sequence reads: CASSQGTSGGNEQYF. The DNA sequence follows: TGTGCCAGCAGCCAGGGGACTAGCGGGGGGAACGAGCAGTACTTC. The chain employs TRBV3-1 (or the pseudogene TRBV3-2) and TRBJ2-7; TRBD2 fits 15 bases in the junction. Based on the germline V gene (reference sequence), the CDR1 and CDR2 sequences are LGHDT and YNNKEL. Trimming leaves V shorter by 3 bases and J shorter by 5 bases, with the junction holding 2 bases beyond the gene matches. Reading from cysteine to phenylalanine, the CDR3 counts 15 amino acids. Left in the record is the CDR3 DNA by itself, 45 bases read in frame from the first base.